This T cell receptor (beta chain) is from a study of blood T cell repertoires in COVID-19. Study as a whole: Sources were T cells, B-cell-depleted T cells, or PBMCs; the material itself was cDNA or gDNA.

CDR3 size: 16 residues. Germline CDR1 and CDR2: LGHDT and YNNKEL (reference sequence). After removal of 0 bases from V and 7 bases from J, the junction contained 6 bases not matched to a gene. Enrollment of patients from Seattle took place during active infection, with longitudinal follow-up. Sequencing was performed with immunoSEQ multiplex PCR; in TCRdb, only in-frame clones are kept and a portion is missing. The sample has about 270,000 clones, about 84% seen once. The specimen sequenced was peripheral blood. The receptor was derived from a woman older than 75 with COVID-19, enrolled during active disease. The chain joins TRBV3-1 (or the pseudogene TRBV3-2) to TRBJ1-2; 12 nucleotides align to TRBD1. The DNA of the CDR3 is TGTGCCAGCAGCCAAGAGGGGACAGGGGGCTCGAGTGGCTACACCTTC. Its translation is CASSQEGTGGSSGYTF.